These 16 T cell receptor beta chains share one sample of origin, sequenced in a study of T cells in Graves' hyperthyroidism and ophthalmopathy. RNA transcripts served as the template for amplifying TCR beta CDR3 regions. HTBI primers were employed in a first-round RT-PCR of the TCR CDR3. TCRdb used MiXCR to reprocess the multiplex PCR reads, holding one entry per CDR3 protein. The sample lists about 400,000 distinct CDR3 sequences, less than 20% occurring once. Sequenced: blood. The receptors come from a woman between 18 and 29 years old with Graves' hyperthyroidism.

This clonotype was observed at least ten times. The chain uses TRBV7-8 and TRBJ1-5; D uncertain. This CDR3 contains 12 residues. The V gene lost 5 bases and the J gene lost 3 bases, with 5 bases spanning the gap. In germline, CDR1 is SGHVS, CDR2 FQNEAQ. CDR3 loop: CASSPVNQPQHF. The CDR3 DNA reads as TGTGCCAGCAGCCCCGTCAATCAGCCCCAGCATTTT.

At least ten counts were recorded for this clonotype. V and J are TRBV6-1 and TRBJ1-5; possibly TRBD1 for D (5 bases). CDR1 MNHNS and CDR2 SASEGT come from the germline V gene. V lost 6 bases, J lost 5 bases, and 11 bases lay in between. The CDR3 loop spans 13 amino acids. The CDR3 reads CASRPGLHQPQHF. CDR3 DNA: TGTGCCAGCAGGCCAGGGCTCCATCAGCCCCAGCATTTT.

The chain couples TRBV20-1 to TRBJ1-4, with no clear D. Looked up from germline, CDR1 is DFQATT and CDR2 is SNEGSKA (reference sequence). This CDR3 is built from 13 residues. V was clipped by 3 bases and J by 10 bases, with 15 bases between them. As DNA, the CDR3 is TGCAGTGCTAGTGATCAAGCGGGAGGAAAACTGTTTTTT. It yields the protein CSASDQAGGKLFF.

This clonotype came up a few times. A much larger clone sits a single nucleotide away, making a read error possible. The J gene is TRBJ1-1, the V gene TRBV2, with a weak D call TRBD1 (5 bases). V dropped 4 bases and J dropped 1 base, with 13 bases sitting between them. This CDR3 spans 15 amino acids. Germline-derived CDR1 and CDR2 are SNHLY and FYNNEI. The CDR3 nucleotides read TGTGCCAGCAGTGCCCGACAGAGCTGGAACACTGAAGCTTTCTTT. The encoded protein is CASSARQSWNTEAFF. Combining the CDR3 with reference TRBV2 and TRBJ1-1 gives the whole variable domain EPEVTQTPSHQVTQMGQEVILRCVPISNHLYFYWYRQILGQKVEFLVSFYNNEISEKSEIFDDQFSVERPDGSNFTLKIRSTKLEDSAMYFCASSARQSWNTEAFFGQGTRLTVV.

This clonotype came up many times. This chain connects TRBV7-8 to TRBJ2-3; 10 bases align to TRBD2. CDR1 and CDR2 (germline): SGHVS, FQNEAQ. This CDR3 region has 17 residues. The V and J ends lost 1 base and 4 bases, in that order; junction bases with no gene match: 8. The CDR3 sequence is CASSLDPSGSRSDTQYF. The DNA of the CDR3 is TGTGCCAGCAGCTTAGATCCTAGCGGGAGTCGGTCAGATACGCAGTATTTT.

This clonotype has only a few counts. The chain combines TRBV5-1 with TRBJ2-2; D ambiguous. The CDR3 runs 14 residues. The V gene's germline CDR1 is SGHRS and CDR2 YFSETQ. Trimming pared 6 bases from V and 2 bases from J, leaving 11 bases between. The CDR3 region has the DNA TGCGCCAGCACCGACTTATCAAACACCGGGGAGCTGTTTTTT. It is translated as CASTDLSNTGELFF.

This clonotype was observed at least ten times. This sequence joins TRBV30 and TRBJ1-2; a possible D gene is TRBD1 (5 bases). With 7 bases removed from V and 8 bases from J, the gap between germline ends came to 20 bases. Germline V lookup: CDR1 GTSNPN, CDR2 SVGIG (reference sequence). The CDR3 runs 13 residues. CDR3 bases: TGTGCCTCCCGCAGGGAGGAACTAGACGGCTACACCTTC. Residues: CASRREELDGYTF.

This clonotype was seen ten or more times. This chain links TRBV7-9 with TRBJ2-3; the match to TRBD2 covers 9 bases. This CDR3 has 17 residues. Germline V gene data show CDR1 as SEHNR and CDR2 as FQNEAQ (reference sequence). The ends lost 0 bases at V and 1 base at J; junction bases unmatched: 5. The CDR3 DNA is TGTGCCAGCAGCTTAGCCCCGGGACTAGCCGGCACAGATACGCAGTATTTT. Residues: CASSLAPGLAGTDTQYF.

The chain combines TRBV6-6 with TRBJ2-2; 10 bases are shared with TRBD2. There are 17 residues in the CDR3. CDR1 and CDR2 from the germline V gene are MNHNY and SVGAGI (reference sequence). Trimming removed 0 bases from V and 4 bases from J; junction bases left unmatched: 5. Here the CDR3 DNA reads TGTGCCAGCAGTTACTCGAGCGGGGGGGCGGGCACCGGGGAGCTGTTTTTT. It encodes CASSYSSGGAGTGELFF.

This clonotype was counted at least ten times. The chain is built from TRBV7-2 and TRBJ2-5; D possibly uses TRBD1 or TRBD2 (6 bases each). CDR3 length: 13 amino acids. Trimming pared 5 bases from V and 4 bases from J, leaving 11 bases between. Germline-derived CDR1 and CDR2 are SGHTA and FQGNSA. This chain's CDR3 is CASSPRGRETQYF. The CDR3 nucleotides read TGTGCCAGCAGCCCACGGGGGCGAGAGACCCAGTACTTC.

Worth noting for this clonotype: This sequence may be a read error, since a much larger clone differs from it by one base. The gene calls are TRBV3-1 and TRBJ2-1; unclear D gene. V was pared by 3 bases and J by 3 bases, with 6 bases between. Germline-derived CDR1 and CDR2 are LGHDT and YNNKEL (reference sequence). The CDR3 spans 13 residues. The CDR3 protein is CASSHRCYNEQFF. The CDR3 DNA is TGTGCCAGCAGCCACAGGTGCTACAATGAGCAGTTCTTC.

This clonotype was found many times. J is TRBJ1-5 and V is TRBV30, with D unresolved. CDR3 length equals 14 residues. The germline CDR1 and CDR2 sequences are GTSNPN and SVGIG (reference sequence). Deletions cut 2 bases from V and 6 bases from J, with 14 bases between. In nucleotides, the CDR3 is TGTGCCTGGAGTAACCGCGAGGTGGGTCAGCCCCAGCATTTT. Amino acid sequence: CAWSNREVGQPQHF.

This clonotype has more than one count but fewer than ten. J is TRBJ1-1 and V is TRBV6-1; TRBD1 might be the D (6 bases). The germline gives CDR1 MNHNS, CDR2 SASEGT. The length of the CDR3 is 13 residues. The V and J ends lost 5 bases and 5 bases respectively, with 12 bases between them. Written as DNA, the CDR3 is TGTGCCAGCAGTACCCCCCAGGGGACTGAAGCTTTCTTT. As protein: CASSTPQGTEAFF.

This clonotype has at least ten counts. The gene calls are TRBV2 and TRBJ1-5; D gene unclear. Between the trimmed V and J ends, which lost 6 bases and 4 bases, there was a span of 16 bases. Germline lookup yields CDR1 SNHLY and CDR2 FYNNEI. The CDR3 covers 15 residues. CDR3 residues: CASSHSNGGNQPQHF. The CDR3 bases are TGTGCCAGCAGCCATAGTAATGGAGGGAATCAGCCCCAGCATTTT.

Many counts were recorded for this clonotype. The chain has TRBV6-1 and TRBJ2-7, with 8 bases matching TRBD1. The CDR3 consists of 14 residues. Germline-derived CDR1 and CDR2 are MNHNS and SASEGT. After removal of 5 bases from V and 5 bases from J, the junction contained 8 bases not matched to a gene. CDR3: CASSTGTGRHEQYF. The DNA of the CDR3 is TGTGCCAGCAGTACCGGGACAGGTCGTCACGAGCAGTACTTC.

This clonotype has a count of ten or more. The chain links TRBV20-1 to TRBJ1-2; maybe TRBD1 (5 bases). In germline, CDR1 is DFQATT, CDR2 SNEGSKA (reference sequence). V lost 4 bases and J lost 4, with 13 bases in between. The CDR3 sequence is 13 residues long. CDR3 protein: CSATGTRTYGYTF. The CDR3, as DNA: TGCAGTGCTACAGGGACCCGGACCTATGGCTACACCTTC.